The source of this T cell receptor (beta chain) is a study of shared clonotypes between healthy human individuals. General study results and limits: Relative to memory subsets, naive subsets generally showed larger estimated richness.

CDR3 size: 14 residues. Germline CDR1 is SGHRS and CDR2 is YFSETQ. Between the trimmed V and J ends, which lost 0 bases and 5 bases, there was a span of 8 bases. As concerns this clone: Its specificity is unknown. This same CDR3 is encoded by further DNA sequences in the sample.

Those who donated were healthy HIV-negative adults, with no recent acute infections or vaccinations reported. A deep-level run was used for the assay. Genomic DNA of each subset was evenly split across several immunoSEQ plates. TCRdb keeps only in-frame clones here, not all; method: immunoSEQ multiplex PCR. The sample includes roughly 2.4 million clones, nearly 97% of them seen just once. The TCR was taken from a man between 18 and 35 years old in good health. This chain joins TRBV5-1 and TRBJ2-2; D tentatively reads TRBD1 or TRBD2 (5 bases each). Sequenced material: naive CD4+ T cells sorted from blood. Described subset: CD45RA+ positively selected. The CDR3, as DNA: TGCGCCAGCAGCTTGGCCGGGGCTACCGGGGAGCTGTTTTTT. Translating it yields CASSLAGATGELFF.